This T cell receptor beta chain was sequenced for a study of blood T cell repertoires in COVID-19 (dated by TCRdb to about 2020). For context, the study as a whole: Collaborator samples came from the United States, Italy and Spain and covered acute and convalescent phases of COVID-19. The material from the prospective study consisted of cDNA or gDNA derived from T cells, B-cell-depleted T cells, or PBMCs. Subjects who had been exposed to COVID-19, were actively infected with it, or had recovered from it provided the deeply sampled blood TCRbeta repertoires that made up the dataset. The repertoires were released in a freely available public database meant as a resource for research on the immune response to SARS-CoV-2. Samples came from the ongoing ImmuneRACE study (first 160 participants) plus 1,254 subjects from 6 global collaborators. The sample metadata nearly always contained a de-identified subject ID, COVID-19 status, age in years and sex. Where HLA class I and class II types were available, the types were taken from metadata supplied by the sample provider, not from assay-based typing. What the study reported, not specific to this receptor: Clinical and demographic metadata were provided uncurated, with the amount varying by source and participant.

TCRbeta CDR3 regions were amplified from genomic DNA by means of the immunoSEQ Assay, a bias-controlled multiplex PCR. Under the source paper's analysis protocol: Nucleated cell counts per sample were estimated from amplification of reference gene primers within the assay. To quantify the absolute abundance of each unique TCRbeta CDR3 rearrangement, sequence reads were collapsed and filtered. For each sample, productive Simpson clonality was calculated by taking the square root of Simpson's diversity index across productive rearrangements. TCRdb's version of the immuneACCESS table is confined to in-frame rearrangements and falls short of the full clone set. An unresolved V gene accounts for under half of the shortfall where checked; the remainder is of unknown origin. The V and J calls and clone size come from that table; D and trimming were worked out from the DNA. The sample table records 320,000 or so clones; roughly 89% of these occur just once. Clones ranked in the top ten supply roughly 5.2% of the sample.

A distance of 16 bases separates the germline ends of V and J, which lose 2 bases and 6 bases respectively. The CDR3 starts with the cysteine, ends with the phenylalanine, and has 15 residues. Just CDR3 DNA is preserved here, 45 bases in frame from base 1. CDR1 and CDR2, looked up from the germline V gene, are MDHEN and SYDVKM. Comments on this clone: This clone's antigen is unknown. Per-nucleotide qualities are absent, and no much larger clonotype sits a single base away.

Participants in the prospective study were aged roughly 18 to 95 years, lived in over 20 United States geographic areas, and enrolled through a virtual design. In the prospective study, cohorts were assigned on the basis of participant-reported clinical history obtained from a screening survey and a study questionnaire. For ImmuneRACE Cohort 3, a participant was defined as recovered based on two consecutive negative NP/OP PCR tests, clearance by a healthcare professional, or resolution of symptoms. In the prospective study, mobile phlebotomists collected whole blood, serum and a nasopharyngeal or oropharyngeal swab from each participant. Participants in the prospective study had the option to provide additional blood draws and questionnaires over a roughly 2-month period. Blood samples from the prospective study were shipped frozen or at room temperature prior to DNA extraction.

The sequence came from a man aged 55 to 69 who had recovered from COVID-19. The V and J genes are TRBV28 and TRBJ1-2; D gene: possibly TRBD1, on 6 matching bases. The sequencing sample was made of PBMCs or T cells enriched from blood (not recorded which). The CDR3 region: CASSLGGAAWDGYTF. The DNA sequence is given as TGTGCCAGCAGTTTAGGGGGGGCGGCTTGGGATGGCTACACCTTC.